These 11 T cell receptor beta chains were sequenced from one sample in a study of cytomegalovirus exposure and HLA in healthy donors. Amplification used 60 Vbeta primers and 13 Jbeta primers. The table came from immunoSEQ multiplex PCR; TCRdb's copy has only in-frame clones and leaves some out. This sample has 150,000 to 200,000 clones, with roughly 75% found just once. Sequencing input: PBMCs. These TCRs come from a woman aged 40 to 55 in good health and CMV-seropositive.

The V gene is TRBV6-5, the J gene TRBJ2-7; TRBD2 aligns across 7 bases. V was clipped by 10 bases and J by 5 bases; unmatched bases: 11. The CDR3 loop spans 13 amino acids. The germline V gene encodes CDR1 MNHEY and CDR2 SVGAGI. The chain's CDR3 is CAIGGGIRHEQYF. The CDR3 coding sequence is TGTGCCATTGGGGGGGGGATACGGCACGAGCAGTACTTC.

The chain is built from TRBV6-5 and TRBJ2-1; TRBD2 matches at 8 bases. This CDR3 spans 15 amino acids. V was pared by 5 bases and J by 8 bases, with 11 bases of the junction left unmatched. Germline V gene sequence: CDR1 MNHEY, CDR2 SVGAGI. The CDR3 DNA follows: TGTGCCAGCAGTACCGGGACTAGTAATTCCCATGAGCAGTTCTTC. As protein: CASSTGTSNSHEQFF.

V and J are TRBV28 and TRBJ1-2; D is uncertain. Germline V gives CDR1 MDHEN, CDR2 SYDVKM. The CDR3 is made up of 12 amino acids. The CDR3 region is CASHTVNYGYTF. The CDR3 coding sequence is TGTGCTTCCCACACCGTTAACTATGGCTACACCTTC.

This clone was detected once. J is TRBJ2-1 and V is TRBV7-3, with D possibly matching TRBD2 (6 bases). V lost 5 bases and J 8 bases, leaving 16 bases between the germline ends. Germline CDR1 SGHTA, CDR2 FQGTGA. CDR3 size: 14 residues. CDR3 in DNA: TGTGCCAGCAGCCACGGGCGGGGAGGTGATGAGCAGTTCTTC. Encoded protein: CASSHGRGGDEQFF.

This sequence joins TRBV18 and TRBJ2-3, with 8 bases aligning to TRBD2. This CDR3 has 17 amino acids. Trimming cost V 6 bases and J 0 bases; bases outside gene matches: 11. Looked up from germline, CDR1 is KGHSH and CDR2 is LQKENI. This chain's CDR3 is CASSQLAGGSSTDTQYF. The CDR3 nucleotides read TGTGCCAGCTCCCAGCTGGCGGGAGGAAGCAGCACAGATACGCAGTATTTT.

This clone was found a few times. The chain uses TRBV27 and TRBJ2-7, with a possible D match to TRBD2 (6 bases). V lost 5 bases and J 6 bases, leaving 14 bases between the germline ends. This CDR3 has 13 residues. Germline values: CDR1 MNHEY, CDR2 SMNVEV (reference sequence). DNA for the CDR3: TGTGCCAGCAGTCTTGGCGGGATTTCCGAGCAGTACTTC. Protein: CASSLGGISEQYF.

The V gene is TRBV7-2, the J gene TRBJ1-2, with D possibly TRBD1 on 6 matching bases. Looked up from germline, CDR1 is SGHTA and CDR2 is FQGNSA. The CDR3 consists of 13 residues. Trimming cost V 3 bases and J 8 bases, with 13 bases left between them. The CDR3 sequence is CASSFTGTRGYTF. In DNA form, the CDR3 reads TGTGCCAGCAGCTTTACCGGGACACGAGGCTACACCTTC.

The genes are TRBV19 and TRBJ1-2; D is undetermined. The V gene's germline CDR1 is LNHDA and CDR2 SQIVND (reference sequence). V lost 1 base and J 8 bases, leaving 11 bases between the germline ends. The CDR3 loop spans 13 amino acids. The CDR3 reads CASSIGERPGYTF. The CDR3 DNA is TGTGCCAGTAGTATAGGAGAGAGGCCCGGCTACACCTTC. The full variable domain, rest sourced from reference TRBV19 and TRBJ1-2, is DGGITQSPKYLFRKEGQNVTLSCEQNLNHDAMYWYRQDPGQGLRLIYYSQIVNDFQKGDIAEGYSVSREKKESFPLTVTSAQKNPTAFYLCASSIGERPGYTFGSGTRLTVV.

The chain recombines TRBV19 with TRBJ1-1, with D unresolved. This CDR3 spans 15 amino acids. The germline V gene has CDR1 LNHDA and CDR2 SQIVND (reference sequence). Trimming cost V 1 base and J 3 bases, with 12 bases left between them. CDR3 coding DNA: TGTGCCAGTAGTATAGTGAAGACGGGTGACACTGAAGCTTTCTTT. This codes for CASSIVKTGDTEAFF.

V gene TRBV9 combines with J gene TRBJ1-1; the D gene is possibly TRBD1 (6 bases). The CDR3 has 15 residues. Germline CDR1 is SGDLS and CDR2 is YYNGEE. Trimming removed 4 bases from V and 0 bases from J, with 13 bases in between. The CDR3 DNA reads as TGTGCCAGCAGCACCAGACAGGATTTGAACACTGAAGCTTTCTTT. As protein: CASSTRQDLNTEAFF.

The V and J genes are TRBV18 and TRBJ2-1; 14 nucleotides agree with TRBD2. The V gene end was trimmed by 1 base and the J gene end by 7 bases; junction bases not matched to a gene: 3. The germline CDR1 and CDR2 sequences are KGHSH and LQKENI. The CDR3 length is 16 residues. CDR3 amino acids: CASSPRGTSGRNEQFF. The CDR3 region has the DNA TGTGCCAGCTCACCACGCGGGACTAGCGGGAGAAATGAGCAGTTCTTC. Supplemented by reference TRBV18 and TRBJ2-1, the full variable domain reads NAGVMQNPRHLVRRRGQEARLRCSPMKGHSHVYWYRQLPEEGLKFMVYLQKENIIDESGMPKERFSAEFPKEGPSILRIQQVVRGDSAAYFCASSPRGTSGRNEQFFGPGTRLTVL.